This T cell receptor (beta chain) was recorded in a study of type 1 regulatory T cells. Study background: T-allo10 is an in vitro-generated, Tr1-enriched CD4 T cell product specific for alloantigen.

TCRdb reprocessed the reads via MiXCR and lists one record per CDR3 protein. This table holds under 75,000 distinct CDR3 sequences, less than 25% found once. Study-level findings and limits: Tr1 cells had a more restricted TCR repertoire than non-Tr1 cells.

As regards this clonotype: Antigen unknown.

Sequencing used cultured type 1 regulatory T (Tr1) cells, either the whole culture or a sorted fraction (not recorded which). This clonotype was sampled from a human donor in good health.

In DNA, the CDR3 is TGTGCCAGCAGCTTTCGGTCACTAGCGGGAGCCCCGAACACCGGGGAGCTGTTTTTT. This codes for CASSFRSLAGAPNTGELFF. The chain joins TRBV7-8 to TRBJ2-2, with 11 nucleotides matching TRBD2. This CDR3 spans 19 amino acids. In germline, CDR1 is SGHVS, CDR2 FQNEAQ. Trimming at V came to 3 bases and at J to 0 bases, leaving 9 bases not matched to a gene.